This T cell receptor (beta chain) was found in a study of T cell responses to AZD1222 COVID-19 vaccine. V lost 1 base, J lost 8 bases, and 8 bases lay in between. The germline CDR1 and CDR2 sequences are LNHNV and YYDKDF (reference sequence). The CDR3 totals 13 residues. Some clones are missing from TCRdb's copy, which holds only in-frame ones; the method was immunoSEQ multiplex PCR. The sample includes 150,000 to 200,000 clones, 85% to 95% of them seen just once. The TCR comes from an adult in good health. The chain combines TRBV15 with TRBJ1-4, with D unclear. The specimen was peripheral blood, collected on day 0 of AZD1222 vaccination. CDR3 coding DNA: TGTGCCACCAGCAGAGGGTATCGGGAAAAACTGTTTTTT. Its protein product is CATSRGYREKLFF. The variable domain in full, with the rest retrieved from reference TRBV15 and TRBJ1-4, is DAMVIQNPRYQVTQFGKPVTLSCSQTLNHNVMYWYQQKSSQAPKLLFHYYDKDFNNEADTPDNFQSRRPNTSFCFLDIRSPGLGDTAMYLCATSRGYREKLFFGSGTQLSVL.